The 27 T cell receptor beta chains reported below all come from one sample, sequenced in a study of human T cells and chemical hapten exposure. This sample's time point: patch test 2, 6 weeks after DPC sensitization. Specified treatment: therapeutic diphenylcyclopropenone sensitization with weekly scalp DPC. One entry per CDR3 protein results from TCRdb running MiXCR on the RACE reads. Of fewer than 100,000 distinct CDR3 sequences in the sample, 7.5% to 10% were seen once. Sample: whole blood, taken in connection with sensitization to the hapten diphenylcyclopropenone (DPC). The source of these receptors is a woman in her forties with alopecia areata. Some clones in this sample may be carry-over from other donors' samples.

This clonotype was observed many times. For the CDR3, the DNA is TGTGCCAGCAGCCCAGGACTAGCCTACACCGGGGAGCTGTTTTTT. This sequence encodes CASSPGLAYTGELFF. This chain connects TRBV7-8 to TRBJ2-2; TRBD2 matches 8 bases. In germline, CDR1 is SGHVS, CDR2 FQNEAQ. The CDR3 consists of 15 residues. The V gene end was trimmed by 5 bases and the J gene end by 3 bases; junction bases not matched to a gene: 5.

This clonotype turned up a few times. The CDR3 protein is CASSSSQVSYEQYF. In DNA, the CDR3 is TGTGCCAGCAGTTCTAGTCAGGTCTCCTACGAGCAGTACTTC. The chain employs TRBV27 and TRBJ2-7; D not certain. The CDR3 runs to 14 residues. Germline assignment: CDR1 MNHEY and CDR2 SMNVEV (reference sequence). The V end was cut by 4 bases, the J end by 0 bases, with 10 bases between.

The chain is built from TRBV6-5 and TRBJ1-2, with TRBD1 matching 10 bases. CDR3 length equals 14 residues. Germline V lookup: CDR1 MNHEY, CDR2 SVGAGI. V shed 2 bases and J 4 bases; nucleotides not matched to a gene: 1. The CDR3 coding sequence is TGTGCCAGCAGTTACAGGACAGGGGGCTATGGCTACACCTTC. Protein sequence: CASSYRTGGYGYTF.

The gene calls are TRBV7-9 and TRBJ1-4; D may be TRBD1 (6 bases). V lost 5 bases and J 8 bases, leaving 18 bases between the germline ends. The length of the CDR3 is 15 residues. Germline V gives CDR1 SEHNR, CDR2 FQNEAQ (reference sequence). The CDR3 coding sequence is TGTGCCAGCAGCGGACAAAACAGGGAAGGCGAAAAACTGTTTTTT. Amino acids: CASSGQNREGEKLFF.

CDR3 DNA: TGTGCCACCAGTGAACCGACAGGTCGTGCCTACAATGAGCAGTTCTTC. As protein: CATSEPTGRAYNEQFF. This chain connects TRBV24-1 to TRBJ2-1; D might be TRBD1 (6 bases). Germline values: CDR1 KGHDR, CDR2 SFDVKD. This CDR3 is built from 16 residues. Trimming left V 4 bases short and J 2 bases short, with 14 bases between.

This clonotype has only a few counts. The V call is TRBV4-2, the J call TRBJ2-2; D not certain. Between the trimmed V and J ends, which lost 1 base and 2 bases, there was a span of 8 bases. CDR3 length: 15 residues. Germline CDR1 and CDR2: LGHNA and YNFKEQ. For the CDR3, the DNA is TGTGCCAGCAGCCAAGTGGCCGTAAACACCGGGGAGCTGTTTTTT. Residues: CASSQVAVNTGELFF.

In its sample, this clonotype was seen a few times. The chain links TRBV10-3 to TRBJ2-6; D is possibly TRBD2 (6 bases). CDR1 ENHRY and CDR2 SYGVKD come from the germline V gene. This CDR3 spans 15 amino acids. V was cut by 5 bases and J by 9 bases, with 17 bases left in between. This chain's CDR3 is CAISLGAGTLNVLTF. The CDR3, as DNA: TGTGCCATCAGTTTAGGAGCCGGGACTCTCAACGTCCTGACTTTC.

Ten or more counts support this clonotype. CDR3 loop: CSAGAGRGPQPQHF. The CDR3 DNA follows: TGCAGTGCTGGTGCCGGGCGAGGACCCCAGCCCCAGCATTTT. The genes are TRBV20-1 and TRBJ1-5; D is ambiguous. Deletions cut 5 bases from V and 7 bases from J, with 18 bases between. This CDR3 region has 14 residues. Germline CDR1 reads DFQATT; CDR2 reads SNEGSKA (reference sequence).

This sequence joins TRBV28 and TRBJ2-7; D call uncertain. CDR3 length: 13 residues. Deletions cut 1 base from V and 5 bases from J, with 9 bases between. Germline V CDR1 and CDR2: MDHEN, SYDVKM. CDR3 coding DNA: TGTGCCAGCAGTTTATCTGGGTCCGACGAGCAGTACTTC. Residues: CASSLSGSDEQYF.

This clonotype was picked up a small number of times. This chain connects TRBV10-1 to TRBJ1-6; no definite D call. CDR3 length: 17 amino acids. Trimming shortened V by 3 bases and J by 1 base, and 13 bases separated the two germline ends. CDR1 is WNHNN, CDR2 SYGVQD, per germline (reference sequence). In nucleotides, the CDR3 is TGCGCCAGCAGTGAACAACAGAATGGTTCCTATAATTCACCCCTCCACTTT. Protein: CASSEQQNGSYNSPLHF.

The J gene is TRBJ2-7, the V gene TRBV27; 9 bases map to TRBD1. Trimming cost V 5 bases and J 6 bases; bases outside gene matches: 14. This CDR3 has 16 residues. Germline V gene lookup returns CDR1 MNHEY and CDR2 SMNVEV (reference sequence). This CDR3 is CASSRDRVIRGGEQYF. The CDR3 region has the DNA TGTGCCAGCAGTCGGGACAGGGTAATACGGGGAGGCGAGCAGTACTTC.

The gene calls are TRBV11-3 and TRBJ1-3, with 7 positions matching TRBD1. Trimming at V came to 5 bases and at J to 8 bases, leaving 12 bases not matched to a gene. The germline gives CDR1 SGHNT, CDR2 YENEEA. The CDR3 extends over 15 amino acids. DNA of the CDR3: TGTGCCAGCAGCCCGTACAGGGGAGCTGGGGACACCATATATTTT. Translated, it gives CASSPYRGAGDTIYF.

At least ten counts were recorded for this clonotype. The chain uses TRBV27 and TRBJ2-6; D call uncertain. Germline assignment: CDR1 MNHEY and CDR2 SMNVEV (reference sequence). V lost 2 bases to trimming and J lost 2 bases, with 7 bases between them. There are 15 residues in the CDR3. The DNA for the CDR3 is TGTGCCAGCAGTTTAGTGGGAACTGGGGCCAACGTCCTGACTTTC. Amino acids: CASSLVGTGANVLTF. Full variable domain (rest looked up from reference TRBV27 and TRBJ2-6): EAQVTQNPRYLITVTGKKLTVTCSQNMNHEYMSWYRQDPGLGLRQIYYSMNVEVTDKGDVPEGYKVSRKEKRNFPLILESPSPNQTSLYFCASSLVGTGANVLTFGAGSRLTVL.

This chain links TRBV18 with TRBJ2-2, with D maybe TRBD1 (5 bases). Germline values: CDR1 KGHSH, CDR2 LQKENI. The CDR3 runs 16 residues. V was clipped by 5 bases and J by 4 bases, with 17 bases between them. The CDR3 coding sequence is TGTGCCAGCTCATCAAGGGGTCTAGATTCCACCGGGGAGCTGTTTTTT. As protein: CASSSRGLDSTGELFF.

There are many counts of this clonotype. The chain couples TRBV6-5 to TRBJ2-7; no reliable D call. CDR1 MNHEY and CDR2 SVGAGI come from the germline V gene. Deletions cut 10 bases from V and 3 bases from J, with 19 bases between. This CDR3 is 14 amino acids long. The CDR3 sequence: CATTPMGINYEQYF. The CDR3 bases are TGTGCCACCACGCCAATGGGGATAAACTACGAGCAGTACTTC.

The chain uses TRBV4-3 and TRBJ2-6, with TRBD1 matching 7 bases. The CDR3 spans 17 residues. After removal of 1 base from V and 1 base from J, the junction contained 4 bases not matched to a gene. Germline V gene sequence: CDR1 LGHNA, CDR2 YSLEER. In DNA form, the CDR3 reads TGCGCCAGCAGCCAAGCCCCGACAGGGTCTGGGGCCAACGTCCTGACTTTC. It yields the protein CASSQAPTGSGANVLTF.

Many counts were recorded for this clonotype. V is TRBV10-3 and J is TRBJ2-1; 8 nucleotides align to TRBD2. The V gene end was trimmed by 4 bases and the J gene end by 6 bases; junction bases not matched to a gene: 8. Germline values: CDR1 ENHRY, CDR2 SYGVKD. The CDR3 contains 15 residues. This chain's CDR3 is CAISGTTGGPNEQFF. In nucleotides, the CDR3 is TGTGCCATCAGTGGAACGACGGGGGGGCCCAATGAGCAGTTCTTC.

The chain employs TRBV24-1 and TRBJ2-5; 7 bases align to TRBD1. This CDR3 is 14 amino acids long. Germline V gene lookup returns CDR1 KGHDR and CDR2 SFDVKD. Trimming removed 2 bases from V and 2 bases from J; junction bases left unmatched: 1. The CDR3 loop is CATSDSGQQETQYF. CDR3 sequence (DNA): TGTGCCACCAGTGATTCGGGACAGCAAGAGACCCAGTACTTC.

For this clonotype: The conserved closing phenylalanine or tryptophan is absent in this CDR3, likely reflecting a read error. In DNA form, the CDR3 reads TGTGCCAGCAGTTACCCTCCGGGGTCCAACTACGAGCAGTACTCC. Amino acids: CASSYPPGSNYEQYS. This chain joins TRBV28 and TRBJ2-7, with D maybe TRBD2 (5 bases). Germline assignment: CDR1 MDHEN and CDR2 SYDVKM. The CDR3 totals 15 residues. Trimming cost V 4 bases and J 3 bases, with 16 bases left between them.

The chain uses TRBV6-4 and TRBJ2-3; 8 positions agree with TRBD2. The J segment lost 0 bases and the V segment lost 4 bases, leaving 3 bases of the junction unmatched. This CDR3 spans 15 amino acids. Germline CDR1 is MRHNA and CDR2 is SNTAGT. CDR3 sequence: CASSAASGSTDTQYF. CDR3 nucleotides: TGTGCCAGCAGTGCTGCTAGCGGGAGCACAGATACGCAGTATTTT.

This clonotype was found many times. The genes are TRBV3-1 and TRBJ1-5; 7 nucleotides match TRBD1. The CDR3 is 13 residues long. The V gene end was trimmed by 1 base and the J gene end by 7 bases; junction bases not matched to a gene: 1. CDR1 and CDR2 from the germline V gene are LGHDT and YNNKEL (reference sequence). CDR3: CASSQGQGQPQHF. For the CDR3, the DNA is TGTGCCAGCAGCCAAGGACAGGGCCAGCCCCAGCATTTT.

The J gene is TRBJ1-6, the V gene TRBV7-9, with TRBD1 as a possible D gene (6 bases). The CDR3 is 15 amino acids. Trimming left V 5 bases short and J 6 bases short, with 14 bases between. Germline loops: CDR1 SEHNR, CDR2 FQNEAQ (reference sequence). This CDR3 reads CASSAQGTSNSPLHF. CDR3 sequence (DNA): TGTGCCAGCAGCGCACAGGGTACGAGTAATTCACCCCTCCACTTT.

The chain uses TRBV12-3 or TRBV12-4 and TRBJ2-1; D may be TRBD1 (6 bases). Trimming took off 7 bases at V and 5 bases at J, with 18 bases between the two ends. The CDR3 contains 15 residues. The CDR3 loop reads CASTPTEQGNNEQFF. Here the CDR3 DNA reads TGTGCCAGCACCCCGACCGAACAGGGAAACAATGAGCAGTTCTTC.

V usage is TRBV5-5 and J usage is TRBJ1-6, with 10 bases aligning to TRBD1. Trimming cost V 4 bases and J 9 bases; bases outside gene matches: 10. The CDR3 covers 16 residues. Germline V gives CDR1 SGHKS, CDR2 YYEKEE (reference sequence). The DNA for the CDR3 is TGTGCCAGCAGCCCACTTCCGGGACAGGGGAGTTCACCCCTCCACTTT. Protein product: CASSPLPGQGSSPLHF.

This clonotype was counted at least ten times. The V and J genes are TRBV28 and TRBJ1-5; D ambiguous. The CDR3 sequence is 12 residues long. V lost 6 bases and J lost 2, with 5 bases in between. Germline V lookup: CDR1 MDHEN, CDR2 SYDVKM. The CDR3 loop reads CASRRGNQPQHF. CDR3 bases: TGTGCCAGCAGGAGGGGCAATCAGCCCCAGCATTTT.

This clonotype was counted at least ten times. This sequence joins TRBV7-8 and TRBJ2-7; tentatively, D is TRBD2 (5 bases). V lost 1 base and J 4 bases, leaving 8 bases between the germline ends. The length of the CDR3 is 13 residues. Germline CDR1 SGHVS, CDR2 FQNEAQ. This chain's CDR3 is CASSLGRGYEQYF. CDR3 coding DNA: TGTGCCAGCAGCTTAGGACGCGGGTACGAGCAGTACTTC.

The chain carries TRBV7-2 and TRBJ2-2, with D tentatively TRBD2 (6 bases). The V and J ends lost 1 base and 4 bases respectively, with 13 bases between them. CDR3 length: 16 residues. Germline V lookup: CDR1 SGHTA, CDR2 FQGNSA. The CDR3 sequence is CASSLGSQGLTGELFF. The CDR3 bases are TGTGCCAGCAGCTTAGGTAGTCAGGGACTCACCGGGGAGCTGTTTTTT.